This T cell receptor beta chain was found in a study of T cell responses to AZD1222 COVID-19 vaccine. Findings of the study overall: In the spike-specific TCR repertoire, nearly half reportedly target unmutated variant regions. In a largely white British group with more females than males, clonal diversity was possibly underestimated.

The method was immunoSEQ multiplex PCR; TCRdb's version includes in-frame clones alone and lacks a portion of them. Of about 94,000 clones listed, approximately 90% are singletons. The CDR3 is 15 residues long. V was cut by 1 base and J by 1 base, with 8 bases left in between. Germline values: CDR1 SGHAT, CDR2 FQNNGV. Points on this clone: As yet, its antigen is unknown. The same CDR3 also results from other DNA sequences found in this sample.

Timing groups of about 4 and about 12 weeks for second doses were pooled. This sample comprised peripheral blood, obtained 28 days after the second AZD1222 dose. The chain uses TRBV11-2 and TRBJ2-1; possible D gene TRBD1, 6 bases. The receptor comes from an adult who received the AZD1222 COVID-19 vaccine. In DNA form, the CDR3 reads TGTGCCAGCAGCTTAGGAGGGGGTTCCTACAATGAGCAGTTCTTC. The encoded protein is CASSLGGGSYNEQFF. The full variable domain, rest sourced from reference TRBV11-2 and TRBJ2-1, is EAGVAQSPRYKIIEKRQSVAFWCNPISGHATLYWYQQILGQGPKLLIQFQNNGVVDDSQLPKDRFSAERLKGVDSTLKIQPAKLEDSAVYLCASSLGGGSYNEQFFGPGTRLTVL.